The present entry profiles one TCR beta chain with its context. Its antigen is unidentified. This specimen comes from a study of Ad26.COV2.S vaccination and SARS-CoV-2 variants. The length of the CDR3 is 15 residues. V was shortened by 10 bases and J by 4 bases, with 20 bases between the two germline ends. In germline, CDR1 is SEHNR, CDR2 FQNEAQ (reference sequence). Sequencing was performed with immunoSEQ multiplex PCR; in TCRdb, only in-frame clones are kept and a portion is missing. The sample lists over 300,000 clones, under 90% occurring once. The treatment here: around 19 received Ad26.COV2.S at low or high dose, single or two shots; 5 received placebo; per-sample allocation not given. Material that was analyzed had been drawn on day 63 after the first vaccine or placebo injection. Overall study findings and caveats: Placebo recipients showed lower spike-specific TCR breadth than vaccinees.

The J gene is TRBJ2-1, the V gene TRBV7-9; a possible D gene is TRBD2 (6 bases). Specimen: peripheral blood, collected in a trial of Ad26.COV2.S vaccine versus placebo. This TCR was recovered from a person aged 18-65 years who received the Ad26.COV2.S COVID-19 vaccine or a placebo. The CDR3 here is CATLKGSGQYNEQFF. The CDR3 DNA follows: TGTGCCACCCTAAAGGGTAGCGGACAATACAATGAGCAGTTCTTC. The full variable domain, with the rest looked up from reference TRBV7-9 and TRBJ2-1, is DTGVSQNPRHKITKRGQNVTFRCDPISEHNRLYWYRQTLGQGPEFLTYFQNEAQLEKSRLLSDRFSAERPKGSFSTLEIQRTEQGDSAMYLCATLKGSGQYNEQFFGPGTRLTVL.